Presented here are 17 T cell receptor beta chains from one specimen sequenced in a study of metastatic and nonmetastatic thyroid tumors. TCRdb reanalyzed the PCR reads via MiXCR. The sample contains 45,000 or so clones, roughly 4% of which appear only once. Among the patients, none had received any treatment before thyroid surgery. The sequenced material came from blood. The origin of the receptors is a female donor with papillary thyroid cancer or a benign thyroid nodule (not recorded which). Some clones in this sample may be carry-over from other donors' samples.

This clone was observed at least ten times. The chain is built from TRBV30 and TRBJ2-5; no clear D. V was pared by 0 bases and J by 2 bases, with 13 bases between. There are 15 residues in the CDR3. Germline lookup yields CDR1 GTSNPN and CDR2 SVGIG (reference sequence). The DNA of the CDR3 is TGTGCCTGGAGTGTCCGACTCACCGGGCAAGAGACCCAGTACTTC. As protein: CAWSVRLTGQETQYF.

This clone was detected only once. The chain couples TRBV10-3 to TRBJ2-7; TRBD2 matches at 7 bases. The germline CDR1 and CDR2 sequences are ENHRY and SYGVKD. This CDR3 is built from 14 residues. V lost 6 bases, J lost 7 bases, and 12 bases stayed unmatched. The CDR3 DNA is TGTGCCATCAGCGTAGGCGGGAGAAAAGATGAGCAGTACTTC. It codes for CAISVGGRKDEQYF.

This clone came up many times. V and J are TRBV5-1 and TRBJ2-2; 8 nucleotides align to TRBD1. CDR1 is SGHRS and CDR2 is YFSETQ in the germline V gene. There are 14 residues in the CDR3. J lost 7 bases, V lost 3 bases, and 5 bases had no gene match. The CDR3 here is CASSYGQGSGELFF. CDR3 nucleotide sequence: TGCGCCAGCAGCTACGGACAGGGTAGCGGGGAGCTGTTTTTT.

Concerning this clone: At one of its ends the junction is not consistent with the germline gene, which may arise from a read error. V is TRBV6-4 and J is TRBJ2-2; 9 nucleotides line up with TRBD1. This CDR3 is 14 amino acids long. CDR1 and CDR2 from the germline V gene are MRHNA and SNTAGT. The CDR3 DNA follows: TGTGCCAGCATAGGGGACAGGGACACCGAGGAGCTGTTTTTT. This encodes CASIGDRDTEELFF.

This clone was recorded a few times. The chain is built from TRBV6-2 or TRBV6-3 and TRBJ2-7; D remains ambiguous. CDR3 length: 14 residues. Germline CDR1 and CDR2: MNHEY and SVGEGT. Trimming shortened V by 5 bases and J by 2 bases, and 13 bases separated the two germline ends. The CDR3 coding sequence is TGTGCCAGCAGTATACAAGGGCCAACCTACGAGCAGTACTTC. It is translated as CASSIQGPTYEQYF.

This clone came up a few times. The chain couples TRBV6-1 to TRBJ1-1, with D unresolved. This CDR3 spans 13 amino acids. Trimming removed 6 bases from V and 1 base from J, with 9 bases in between. Germline values: CDR1 MNHNS, CDR2 SASEGT. The CDR3 loop is CASRRTENTEAFF. DNA of the CDR3: TGTGCCAGCAGGCGGACGGAGAACACTGAAGCTTTCTTT.

Details on this clone: The CDR3 does not end in the conserved phenylalanine or tryptophan, so this is likely a read error. The DNA is left out, because the CDR3 cannot be placed on it with certainty; the CDR3 is given as TCRdb lists it. The gene calls are TRBV24-1 and TRBJ2-5; the table names TRBD1, a call not compared with the DNA. The CDR3 has 16 amino acids, counting both end residues. CDR1 is KGHDR, CDR2 SFDVKD, per germline. The CDR3 protein is CATSEPDRAYGYTFGS.

Concerning this clone itself: A read error may produce the germline difference seen at one junction end. The chain links TRBV6-1 to TRBJ1-1; perhaps TRBD1 as D (6 bases). Germline CDR1 MNHNS, CDR2 SASEGT. CDR3 length: 12 residues. The chain's CDR3 is CASLDSNTEDFF. The CDR3 DNA follows: TGTGCCAGCCTGGACAGTAACACTGAAGATTTCTTT.

This clone was found many times. J is TRBJ1-2 and V is TRBV30; D not certain. The germline gives CDR1 GTSNPN, CDR2 SVGIG (reference sequence). V was trimmed by 0 bases and J by 7 bases, leaving 9 bases between them. The CDR3 is 12 residues long. CDR3 coding DNA: TGTGCCTGGAGTGTACCGGGAGGTGGCTACACCTTC. Protein: CAWSVPGGGYTF. The full variable domain, its missing parts supplied by reference TRBV30 and TRBJ1-2, is SQTIHQWPATLVQPVGSPLSLECTVEGTSNPNLYWYRQAAGRGLQLLFYSVGIGQISSEVPQNLSASRPQDRQFILSSKKLLLSDSGFYLCAWSVPGGGYTFGSGTRLTVV.

At least ten counts were recorded for this clone. The rearrangement uses TRBV2 and TRBJ2-3, with TRBD2 matching 14 bases. The ends lost 3 bases at V and 6 bases at J; junction bases unmatched: 5. CDR1 is SNHLY, CDR2 FYNNEI, per germline. The CDR3 totals 16 residues. CDR3 nucleotides: TGTGCCAGCAGTGACTCGGGACTAGCGGGAGCGGATACGCAGTATTTT. Its translation is CASSDSGLAGADTQYF.

Comment on this clone: The junction departs from the called germline gene at one end, perhaps through a read error. The genes are TRBV27 and TRBJ1-2, with no clear D. This CDR3 contains 13 residues. Germline V gene sequence: CDR1 MNHEY, CDR2 SMNVEV (reference sequence). The CDR3 coding sequence is TGTTCCAGCAGTCCCAGACCAAACTATTGCTACACCTTC. Protein sequence: CSSSPRPNYCYTF.

This clone was observed at least ten times. The V call is TRBV24-1, the J call TRBJ1-1; D is unclear. Germline CDR1 reads KGHDR; CDR2 reads SFDVKD. The CDR3 runs 11 residues. Trimming shortened V by 4 bases and J by 2 bases, and 1 base separated the two germline ends. Here the CDR3 reads CATSDNTEAFF. The CDR3 region has the DNA TGTGCCACCAGTGACAACACTGAAGCTTTCTTT.

This clone was counted between two and nine times. V is TRBV28 and J is TRBJ1-6; D unresolved. Germline CDR1 and CDR2: MDHEN and SYDVKM. The CDR3 contains 14 residues. Trimming took off 1 base at V and 7 bases at J, with 8 bases between the two ends. DNA of the CDR3: TGTGCCAGCAGTTTATTCGTGAGAAATTCACCCCTCCACTTT. This sequence encodes CASSLFVRNSPLHF.

This clone was counted at least ten times. The chain uses TRBV29-1 and TRBJ2-1; D might be TRBD2 (6 bases). Between the trimmed V and J ends, which lost 3 bases and 0 bases, there was a span of 18 bases. Germline V gives CDR1 SQVTM, CDR2 ANQGSEA. CDR3 length: 17 amino acids. The DNA of the CDR3 is TGCAGCGTTGACCCCGCCCGGAGGGACCGCTCCTACAATGAGCAGTTCTTC. This encodes CSVDPARRDRSYNEQFF.

The table lists this clone with many counts. The genes are TRBV2 and TRBJ2-7; 13 nucleotides align to TRBD2. The ends lost 7 bases at V and 7 bases at J; junction bases unmatched: 10. Germline values: CDR1 SNHLY, CDR2 FYNNEI. The CDR3 spans 15 residues. CDR3 protein: CASKERTSGSGEQYF. CDR3 nucleotides: TGTGCCAGCAAGGAAAGGACTAGCGGGAGTGGAGAGCAGTACTTC.

This clone was found many times. The gene calls are TRBV6-4 and TRBJ2-1; D ambiguous. The V and J ends lost 3 bases and 14 bases respectively, with 11 bases between them. Looked up from germline, CDR1 is MRHNA and CDR2 is SNTAGT. This CDR3 is 11 amino acids long. The chain's CDR3 is CASSDFREEFF. The DNA of the CDR3 is TGTGCCAGCAGTGATTTCCGAGAGGAGTTCTTC.

In DNA, the CDR3 is TGTGCCAGCGGACAGGGCAATGGCTACACCTTC. Residues: CASGQGNGYTF. The J gene is TRBJ1-2, the V gene TRBV6-1; 8 positions match TRBD1. CDR3 size: 11 residues. The germline gives CDR1 MNHNS, CDR2 SASEGT. V shed 8 bases and J 6 bases; nucleotides not matched to a gene: 2.